This T cell receptor beta chain is from a study of blood T cell repertoires in COVID-19. Study at large: COVID-19 samples collected from the United States, Italy and Spain covered acute and convalescent phases.

TCRdb's table, derived via immunoSEQ multiplex PCR, lists solely in-frame clones and lacks some. Among tens of thousands of clones listed, about 85% were seen once. CDR1 SQVTM and CDR2 ANQGSEA come from the germline V gene. The CDR3 consists of 15 residues. V was cut by 0 bases and J by 4 bases, with 16 bases left in between. The specimen sequenced was peripheral blood. V gene TRBV29-1 combines with J gene TRBJ2-7; possibly TRBD2 for D (5 bases). This TCR was sampled from a human donor in a cohort sampled during active COVID-19. The CDR3 reads CSVEDRRFGEYEQYF. Written as DNA, the CDR3 is TGCAGCGTTGAAGATCGCCGATTCGGGGAATACGAGCAGTACTTC.